These 13 T cell receptor beta chains share one sample of origin, sequenced in a study of blood T cells in healthy people across ages (dated by TCRdb to 2015 to 2017). Libraries were built with 5' RACE. The data were produced on an Illumina HiSeq 2500. A second roughly 6 to 12 cycle PCR used a sample-barcoded 5' primer and a J-beta primer mix. TCRdb took the public reads, trimmed them with fastp at Q25, ran MiXCR for clone calling and kept in-frame beta chains. Under each unique CDR3 protein, matching rows form one entry showing the most common genes and DNA. The sample yields around 1,000,000 distinct CDR3 sequences; about two fifths were counted once. In total, the top ten clones hold under 15% of the sample. Sample: blood. These receptors came from a man aged 18-30 years in good health.

The chain couples TRBV12-3 or TRBV12-4 to TRBJ2-3; D is unclear. Trimming took off 3 bases at V and 5 bases at J, with 12 bases between the two ends. This CDR3 has 14 residues. The CDR3, as DNA: TGTGCCAGCAGTTTCCCCACTTCCGGAGATACGCAGTATTTT. It yields the protein CASSFPTSGDTQYF.

V and J are TRBV5-6 and TRBJ2-7; TRBD1 matches at 9 bases. V lost 4 bases to trimming and J lost 7 bases; unmatched junction nucleotides: 6. The CDR3 sequence is 13 residues long. Germline CDR1 is SGHDT and CDR2 is YYEEEE. This chain's CDR3 is CASSAGQGLEQYF. In DNA form, the CDR3 reads TGTGCCAGCAGCGCGGGACAGGGTTTGGAGCAGTACTTC.

This clonotype was recorded many times. The rearrangement links TRBV20-1 to TRBJ2-3, with TRBD2 as a possible D gene (6 bases). The CDR3 runs 14 residues. V was trimmed by 6 bases and J by 2 bases, leaving 15 bases between them. Per the germline V gene, CDR1 is DFQATT and CDR2 is SNEGSKA (reference sequence). CDR3 in DNA: TGCAGTGCCCCCCCTGGGGGGTCCACAGATACGCAGTATTTT. Amino acid sequence: CSAPPGGSTDTQYF.

This clonotype was seen a few times. At one end the junction does not follow the germline gene, possibly because of a read error. The CDR3 reads CASSIAGTAFSYTF. The CDR3 DNA reads TGTGCCAGCAGTATAGCCGGGACAGCGTTTAGCTACACCTTC. The chain joins TRBV12-3 or TRBV12-4 to TRBJ1-2, with 7 bases fitting TRBD1. The CDR3 consists of 14 residues.

The chain couples TRBV9 to TRBJ2-5, with 9 bases matching TRBD2. This CDR3 region has 15 residues. CDR1 and CDR2 (germline): SGDLS, YYNGEE. The V gene end was trimmed by 0 bases and the J gene end by 11 bases; junction bases not matched to a gene: 11. CDR3: CASSVGGGASNEQYF. Here the CDR3 DNA reads TGTGCCAGCAGCGTAGGCGGGGGGGCCTCAAATGAGCAGTACTTC.

The chain couples TRBV5-1 to TRBJ2-3, with TRBD1 matching 8 bases. The V segment lost 4 bases and the J segment 2 bases; nucleotides outside the gene matches: 15. The CDR3 contains 18 residues. Looked up from germline, CDR1 is SGHRS and CDR2 is YFSETQ. The CDR3 DNA reads as TGCGCCAGCAGCCCGGGACAGGCGACGACATTTCTCACAGATACGCAGTATTTT. Translating gives CASSPGQATTFLTDTQYF.

As to this clonotype: A read error may produce the germline difference seen at one junction end. The CDR3 region has the DNA TGTGCTAGCAGCCAGGGACGGACTAATTCACCCCTCCACTTT. It yields the protein CASSQGRTNSPLHF. The chain combines TRBV7-7 with TRBJ1-6, with a weak D call TRBD1 (5 bases). The germline gives CDR1 SSHAT, CDR2 FNYEAQ (reference sequence). The CDR3 has 14 amino acids.

This rearrangement joins TRBV10-3 to TRBJ2-1; 7 bases match TRBD1. This CDR3 is 14 amino acids long. The ends lost 10 bases at V and 10 bases at J; junction bases unmatched: 16. The germline CDR1 and CDR2 sequences are ENHRY and SYGVKD. The CDR3 DNA sequence: TGTGCCACCCAAGGGACAGCGAGCTCCTACGAGCAGTTCTTC. This encodes CATQGTASSYEQFF.

This clonotype was detected only once. V is TRBV20-1 and J is TRBJ2-7; D gene ambiguous. The V gene lost 5 bases and the J gene lost 5 bases, with 10 bases spanning the gap. CDR3 length equals 11 residues. CDR1 and CDR2 from the germline V gene are DFQATT and SNEGSKA (reference sequence). The CDR3 region has the DNA TGCAGTGCTGCAGGTTCCGACGAGCAGTACTTC. It translates to CSAAGSDEQYF.

This chain connects TRBV6-5 to TRBJ2-7; either TRBD1 or TRBD2 may fit D (5 bases each). Trimming took off 6 bases at V and 0 bases at J, with 18 bases between the two ends. The CDR3 sequence is 16 residues long. CDR1 is MNHEY and CDR2 is SVGAGI in the germline V gene. The CDR3 DNA is TGTGCCAGCAGCTTTGGTCCCGGGACCATCTCCTACGAGCAGTACTTC. Encoded protein: CASSFGPGTISYEQYF.

The genes are TRBV6-1 and TRBJ1-1; no clear D gene. Germline V CDR1 and CDR2: MNHNS, SASEGT. The CDR3 runs 15 residues. V lost 0 bases and J 1 base, leaving 9 bases between the germline ends. The CDR3 here is CASSEARQENTEAFF. CDR3 nucleotide sequence: TGTGCCAGCAGTGAAGCGCGGCAGGAGAACACTGAAGCTTTCTTT.

This chain connects TRBV6-2 or TRBV6-3 to TRBJ1-5, with D hard to call. The CDR3 is made up of 15 amino acids. The V gene lost 7 bases and the J gene lost 5 bases, with 18 bases spanning the gap. The germline V gene encodes CDR1 MNHEY and CDR2 SVGEGT. CDR3 in amino acids: CASTDTQVVHQPQHF. In DNA form, the CDR3 reads TGTGCCAGCACTGACACGCAAGTAGTCCATCAGCCCCAGCATTTT.

This chain uses TRBV7-2 with TRBJ2-1; TRBD1 is a possible D gene (6 bases). Germline CDR1 and CDR2: SGHTA and FQGNSA. The CDR3 consists of 13 residues. Deletions cut 6 bases from V and 5 bases from J, with 11 bases between. The CDR3, as DNA: TGTGCCAGCAGAAGAGGGGGAAACAATGAGCAGTTCTTC. Protein sequence: CASRRGGNNEQFF.